This TCR beta chain was retrieved from a study of T cell changes during pregnancy in multiple sclerosis. Clones were sequenced by immunoSEQ multiplex PCR, and TCRdb holds only the in-frame ones, with some missing. The sample includes about 73,000 clones, roughly 92% of them seen just once. CDR1 and CDR2 from the germline V gene are MDHEN and SYDVKM. V lost 5 bases and J 7 bases, leaving 11 bases between the germline ends. This CDR3 comprises 12 residues. V and J are TRBV28 and TRBJ1-2, with no clear D. Here the sequenced sample was peripheral blood, taken in the second trimester of pregnancy. This sequence originates from a female donor in good health, enrolled as a control in a pregnancy study. In DNA, the CDR3 is TGTGCCAGCAGTAAACTTGAAACTGGCTACACCTTC. Its protein product is CASSKLETGYTF.